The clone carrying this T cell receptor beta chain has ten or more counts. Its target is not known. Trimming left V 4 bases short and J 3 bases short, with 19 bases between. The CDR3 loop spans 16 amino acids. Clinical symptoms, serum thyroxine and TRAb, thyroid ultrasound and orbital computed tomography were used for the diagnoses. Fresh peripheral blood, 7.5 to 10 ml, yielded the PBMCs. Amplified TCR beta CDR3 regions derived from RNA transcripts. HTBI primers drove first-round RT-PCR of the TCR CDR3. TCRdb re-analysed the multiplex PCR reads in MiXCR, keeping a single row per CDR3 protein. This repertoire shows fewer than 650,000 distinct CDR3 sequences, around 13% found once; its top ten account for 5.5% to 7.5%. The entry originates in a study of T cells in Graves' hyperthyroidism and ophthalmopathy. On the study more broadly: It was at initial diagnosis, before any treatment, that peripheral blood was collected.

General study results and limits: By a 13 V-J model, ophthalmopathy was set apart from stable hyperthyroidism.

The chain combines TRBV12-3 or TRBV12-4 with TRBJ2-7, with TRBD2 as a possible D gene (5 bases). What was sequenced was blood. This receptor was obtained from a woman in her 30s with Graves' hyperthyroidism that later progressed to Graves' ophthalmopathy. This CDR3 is CASSSTSGIVGYEQYF. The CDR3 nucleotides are TGTGCCAGCAGTTCCACCTCCGGGATCGTCGGCTACGAGCAGTACTTC.